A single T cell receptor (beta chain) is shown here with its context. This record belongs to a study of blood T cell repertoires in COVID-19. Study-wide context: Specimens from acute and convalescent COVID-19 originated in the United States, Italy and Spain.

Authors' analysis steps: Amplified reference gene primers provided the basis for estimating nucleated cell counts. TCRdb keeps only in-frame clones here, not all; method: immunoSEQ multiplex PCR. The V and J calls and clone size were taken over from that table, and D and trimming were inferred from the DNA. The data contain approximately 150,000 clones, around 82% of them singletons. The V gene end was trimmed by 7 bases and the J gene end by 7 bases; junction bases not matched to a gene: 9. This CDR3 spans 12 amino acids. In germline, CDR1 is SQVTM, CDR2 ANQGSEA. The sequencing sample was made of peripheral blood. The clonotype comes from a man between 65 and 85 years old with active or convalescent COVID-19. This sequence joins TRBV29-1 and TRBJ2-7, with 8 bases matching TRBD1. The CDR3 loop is CSATGQGQEQYF. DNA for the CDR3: TGCAGCGCCACTGGACAGGGACAAGAGCAGTACTTC.